This note documents a single T cell receptor (beta chain) sequence. Its specificity is unknown. Donors showed nominal health when sampled, although they likely had unrecorded immune exposures. PCR involved 60 Vbeta and 13 Jbeta primers. Measured with immunoSEQ multiplex PCR; TCRdb has only the in-frame clones, and not every one. The sample consists of around 80,000 clones, under 80% of them appearing once. This sample was taken from a study of cytomegalovirus exposure and HLA in healthy donors. For the study at large: 81% of 350 to 400 genotyped donors fell in the Caucasian-associated ancestry cluster.

Broader study findings: HLA-A and HLA-B allele assignments for most subjects were reportedly predicted accurately using TCR beta sequences.

Trimming took off 0 bases at V and 1 base at J, with 12 bases between the two ends. This CDR3 has 16 residues. Germline V gene lookup returns CDR1 MDHEN and CDR2 SYDVKM. The chain joins TRBV28 to TRBJ1-2; D uncertain. The TCR was taken from a man aged 18-30 years in good health and CMV-seropositive. The sample was PBMCs. In DNA form, the CDR3 reads TGTGCCAGCAGTTTATGTTGTGTCAGGAATAACTATGGCTACACCTTC. Amino acid sequence: CASSLCCVRNNYGYTF.